Listed below are T cell receptor beta chains from one sample, sequenced in a study of blood T cell repertoires in COVID-19. Assay: immunoSEQ multiplex PCR; the TCRdb copy retains only in-frame clones and omits some. Of over 120,000 clones listed, about 85% are singletons. What was sequenced was peripheral blood. These receptors were collected from a woman in her seventies with COVID-19, enrolled during active disease. Both conserved end residues are part of each CDR3. A D gene is named only where the DNA matches it firmly. Size is stated for part of the rows, as once, few or many counts, or as a class when the clone is expanded.

V: TRBV5-1; D: TRBD1; J: TRBJ1-2; size: once; DNA: TGCGCCAGCAGCTTTGGGACAGCTAACTATGGCTACACCTTC; CDR3: CASSFGTANYGYTF
V: TRBV28; D: TRBD2; J: TRBJ2-7; size: -; DNA: TGTGCCAGCAGTTTAAGTCTCGGGTTAGCGGGGACCTACGAGCAGTACTTC; CDR3: CASSLSLGLAGTYEQYF
V: TRBV7-2; D: -; J: TRBJ2-2; size: -; DNA: TGTGCCAGCAGCTTGGCGGGGGCCTACACCGGGGAGCTGTTTTTT; CDR3: CASSLAGAYTGELFF
V: TRBV27; D: -; J: TRBJ2-3; size: -; DNA: TGTGCCAGCACCAGTACGCAGTATTTT; CDR3: CASTSTQYF
V: TRBV5-1; D: TRBD2; J: TRBJ2-1; size: -; DNA: TGCGCCAGCAGCTCACTAGCGGGGGGGCAGAGTGAGCAGTTCTTC; CDR3: CASSSLAGGQSEQFF
V: TRBV21-1; D: -; J: TRBJ2-3; size: -; DNA: TGTGCCAGCGGAAGACTAGCGGGGGCGTCAGATACGCAGTATTTT; CDR3: CASGRLAGASDTQYF
V: TRBV10-3; D: -; J: TRBJ1-1; size: -; DNA: TGTGCCATCAGCGGGACAACTGAAGCTTTCTTT; CDR3: CAISGTTEAFF
V: TRBV11-2; D: -; J: TRBJ1-1; size: -; DNA: TGTGCCAGCAGCTTAGGGTTCGGGGGTTCGAACACTGAAGCTTTCTTT; CDR3: CASSLGFGGSNTEAFF
V: TRBV5-1; D: -; J: TRBJ2-2; size: -; DNA: TGCGCCAGCAGACCCGCTAGCAACACCGGGGAGCTGTTTTTT; CDR3: CASRPASNTGELFF
V: TRBV19; D: -; J: TRBJ1-1; size: -; DNA: TGTGCCAGTAGTATAGTGTTACACAACACTGAAGCTTTCTTT; CDR3: CASSIVLHNTEAFF
V: TRBV9; D: TRBD2; J: TRBJ2-3; size: -; DNA: TGTGCCAGCAGAGGGAGCGGGGGCACAGATACGCAGTATTTT; CDR3: CASRGSGGTDTQYF
V: TRBV15; D: -; J: TRBJ1-1; size: -; DNA: TGTGCCACCAGCAGAGATAGAACAGTGAACACTGAAGCTTTCTTT; CDR3: CATSRDRTVNTEAFF
V: TRBV5-4; D: -; J: TRBJ2-7; size: -; DNA: TGTGCCAGCAACTTGAGGCCGGGAGCCTACGAGCAGTACTTC; CDR3: CASNLRPGAYEQYF
V: TRBV9; D: -; J: TRBJ2-5; size: -; DNA: TGTGCCAGCAGCGTATCAGGGCGGGGTGAGACCCAGTACTTC; CDR3: CASSVSGRGETQYF
V: TRBV5-1; D: -; J: TRBJ2-2; size: few; DNA: TGCGCCAGCGGGCCAGGGGGGCTGGCCGGGGAGCTGTTTTTT; CDR3: CASGPGGLAGELFF
V: TRBV7-8; D: TRBD1; J: TRBJ1-2; size: once; DNA: TGTGCCAGCAGCTTCGGACAGGGAGGCGATGGCTACACCTTC; CDR3: CASSFGQGGDGYTF
V: TRBV2; D: -; J: TRBJ2-5; size: -; DNA: TGTGCCAGCAGTGAAGCAGCGTACCAAGAGACCCAGTACTTC; CDR3: CASSEAAYQETQYF
V: TRBV13; D: TRBD1; J: TRBJ2-7; size: -; DNA: TGTGCCAGCAGCGGCCGGGACAGGAGCTCCTACGAGCAGTACTTC; CDR3: CASSGRDRSSYEQYF
V: TRBV19; D: TRBD1; J: TRBJ1-2; size: -; DNA: TGTGCCACCAATAACAGGGGACATGGCTACACCTTC; CDR3: CATNNRGHGYTF
V: TRBV28; D: TRBD1; J: TRBJ2-7; size: -; DNA: TGTGCCAGCAGTAACACAGGGGGCGGCGAGCAGTACTTC; CDR3: CASSNTGGGEQYF
V: TRBV7-6; D: -; J: TRBJ2-6; size: -; DNA: TGTGCCAGCAGCTTACCCTTGGGACTCCGGCCCCCTGGGGCCAACGTCCTGACTTTC; CDR3: CASSLPLGLRPPGANVLTF
V: TRBV6-7; D: -; J: TRBJ1-5; size: -; DNA: TGTGCCAGCAGTTACTCTCACGCGGTGGGCAATCAGCCCCAGCATTTT; CDR3: CASSYSHAVGNQPQHF
V: TRBV15; D: -; J: TRBJ2-5; size: once; DNA: TGTGCCACCAGCAGAGGGGGCAGAGGAAGGGGACAAGAGACCCAGTACTTC; CDR3: CATSRGGRGRGQETQYF
V: TRBV6-6; D: TRBD2; J: TRBJ2-1; size: -; DNA: TGTGCCAGCAGGAAGGTAGCGGGGGGGAACAATGAGCAGTTCTTC; CDR3: CASRKVAGGNNEQFF
V: TRBV29-1; D: -; J: TRBJ2-7; size: once; DNA: TGCAGCGCCCGAGAGGGGGTCTCCCGCGAGCAGTACTTC; CDR3: CSAREGVSREQYF
V: TRBV19; D: -; J: TRBJ1-6; size: -; DNA: TGTGCCAGTAGCACAGGACGGGTGAGCTCCTATAATTCACCCCTCCACTTT; CDR3: CASSTGRVSSYNSPLHF
V: TRBV24-1; D: -; J: TRBJ2-5; size: -; DNA: TGTGCCACCAGTGATTTGCCCCTCGGGAGTGGGGAGACCCAGTACTTC; CDR3: CATSDLPLGSGETQYF
V: TRBV7-2; D: -; J: TRBJ2-7; size: -; DNA: TGTGCCAGCAGCTACACAGGATACTCCTACGAGCAGTACTTC; CDR3: CASSYTGYSYEQYF
V: TRBV5-4; D: -; J: TRBJ2-5; size: -; DNA: TGTGCCAGCAGCTTGGAAGCATGGAGCCAAGAGACCCAGTACTTC; CDR3: CASSLEAWSQETQYF
V: TRBV5-7; D: -; J: TRBJ1-5; size: -; DNA: TGTGCCAGCAGCCAAAGACAGAACAATCAGCCCCAGCATTTT; CDR3: CASSQRQNNQPQHF